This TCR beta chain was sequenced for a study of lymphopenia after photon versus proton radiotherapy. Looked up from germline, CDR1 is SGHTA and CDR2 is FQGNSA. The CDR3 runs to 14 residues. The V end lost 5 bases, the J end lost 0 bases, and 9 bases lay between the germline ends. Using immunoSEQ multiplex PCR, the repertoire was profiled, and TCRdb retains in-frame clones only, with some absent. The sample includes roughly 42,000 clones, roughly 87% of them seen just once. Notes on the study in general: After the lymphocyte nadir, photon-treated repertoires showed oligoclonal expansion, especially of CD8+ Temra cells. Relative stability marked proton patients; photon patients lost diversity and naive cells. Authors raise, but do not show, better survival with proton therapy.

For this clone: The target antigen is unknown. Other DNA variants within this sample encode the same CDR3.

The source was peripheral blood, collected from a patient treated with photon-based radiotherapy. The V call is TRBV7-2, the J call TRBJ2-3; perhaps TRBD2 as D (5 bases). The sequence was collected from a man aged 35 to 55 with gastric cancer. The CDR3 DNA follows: TGTGCCAGCAGCCCGGACTCGAGCACAGATACGCAGTATTTT. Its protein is CASSPDSSTDTQYF. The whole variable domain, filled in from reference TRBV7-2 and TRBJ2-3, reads GAGVSQSPSNKVTEKGKDVELRCDPISGHTALYWYRQSLGQGLEFLIYFQGNSAPDKSGLPSDRFSAERTGGSVSTLTIQRTQQEDSAVYLCASSPDSSTDTQYFGPGTRLTVL.